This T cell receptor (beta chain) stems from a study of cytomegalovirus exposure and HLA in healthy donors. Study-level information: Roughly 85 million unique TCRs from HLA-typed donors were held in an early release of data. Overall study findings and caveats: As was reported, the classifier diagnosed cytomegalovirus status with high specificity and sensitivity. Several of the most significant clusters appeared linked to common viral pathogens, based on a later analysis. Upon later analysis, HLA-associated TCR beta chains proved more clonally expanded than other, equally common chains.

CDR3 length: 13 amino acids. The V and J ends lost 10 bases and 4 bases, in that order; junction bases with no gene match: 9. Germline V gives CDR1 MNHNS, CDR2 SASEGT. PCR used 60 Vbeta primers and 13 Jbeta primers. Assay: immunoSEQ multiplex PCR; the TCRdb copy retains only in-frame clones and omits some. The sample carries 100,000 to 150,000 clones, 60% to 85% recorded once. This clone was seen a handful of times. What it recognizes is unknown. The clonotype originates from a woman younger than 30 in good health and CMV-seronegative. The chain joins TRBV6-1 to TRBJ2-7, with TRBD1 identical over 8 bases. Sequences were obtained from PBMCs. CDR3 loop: CATVRTGRYEQYF. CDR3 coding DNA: TGTGCCACCGTCCGGACAGGGAGGTACGAGCAGTACTTC.